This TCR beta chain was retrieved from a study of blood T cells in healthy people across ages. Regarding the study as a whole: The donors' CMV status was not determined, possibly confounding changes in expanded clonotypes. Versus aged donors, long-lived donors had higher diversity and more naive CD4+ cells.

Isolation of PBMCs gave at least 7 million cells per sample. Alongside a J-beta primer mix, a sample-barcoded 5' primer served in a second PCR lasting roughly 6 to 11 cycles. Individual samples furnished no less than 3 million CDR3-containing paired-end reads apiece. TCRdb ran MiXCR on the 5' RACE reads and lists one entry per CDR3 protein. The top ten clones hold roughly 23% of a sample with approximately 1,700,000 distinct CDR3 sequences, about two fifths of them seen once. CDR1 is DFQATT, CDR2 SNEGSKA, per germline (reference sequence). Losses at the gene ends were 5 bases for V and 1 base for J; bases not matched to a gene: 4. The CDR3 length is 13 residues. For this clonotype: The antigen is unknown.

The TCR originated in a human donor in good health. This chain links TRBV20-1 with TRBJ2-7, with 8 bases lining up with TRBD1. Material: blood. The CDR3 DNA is TGCAGTGCTTCCGGGACAGGATCCTACGAGCAGTACTTC. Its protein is CSASGTGSYEQYF.